This passage covers 12 T cell receptor beta chains from one sample sequenced in a study of radiotherapy plus CTLA-4 blockade in lung cancer. Data came from immunoSEQ multiplex PCR; TCRdb stores just in-frame clones and leaves some out. The sample records over 75,000 clones, over 80% being singletons. Sequenced here: peripheral blood, sampled from a patient treated with radiotherapy plus ipilimumab. Every receptor here comes from a human donor with non-small cell lung cancer who had stable disease on radiotherapy plus ipilimumab.

The chain uses TRBV11-2 and TRBJ2-7, with a possible D match to TRBD1 (5 bases). The CDR3 totals 14 residues. Germline V gives CDR1 SGHAT, CDR2 FQNNGV. Deletions cut 3 bases from V and 1 base from J, with 10 bases between. CDR3 loop: CASSLDGQSYEQYF. The CDR3 coding sequence is TGTGCCAGCAGCTTGGACGGACAATCCTACGAGCAGTACTTC.

In DNA form, the CDR3 reads TGTGCCAGCAGCTTAGAGGGGGTTGAGCAGTTCTTC. It translates to CASSLEGVEQFF. V is TRBV11-2 and J is TRBJ2-1, with D possibly being TRBD1 or TRBD2 (5 bases each). Trimming stripped 0 bases from V and 9 bases from J, with 6 bases between. This CDR3 has 12 amino acids. CDR1 is SGHAT and CDR2 is FQNNGV in the germline V gene.

J is TRBJ2-7 and V is TRBV7-9, with D possibly being TRBD1 (5 bases). The CDR3 sequence is 15 residues long. V was trimmed by 5 bases and J by 0 bases, leaving 14 bases between them. The germline V gene has CDR1 SEHNR and CDR2 FQNEAQ (reference sequence). The CDR3 protein is CASSPMDKSSYEQYF. CDR3 DNA sequence: TGTGCCAGCAGCCCCATGGACAAGAGCTCCTACGAGCAGTACTTC.

This sequence joins TRBV7-8 and TRBJ1-5; D remains ambiguous. This CDR3 has 14 residues. Germline CDR1 is SGHVS and CDR2 is FQNEAQ. The V and J ends lost 1 base and 3 bases respectively, with 7 bases between them. The CDR3 here is CASSLGGVNQPQHF. The CDR3, as DNA: TGTGCCAGCAGCTTAGGGGGAGTCAATCAGCCCCAGCATTTT.

This clone has a handful of counts. The chain employs TRBV11-1 and TRBJ2-6; D may be TRBD2 (6 bases). The CDR3 length is 19 residues. Germline V lookup: CDR1 SGHAT, CDR2 FQDESV (reference sequence). V lost 2 bases and J 4 bases, leaving 21 bases between the germline ends. CDR3 region: CASSLMYGGNTVGANVLTF. CDR3 in DNA: TGTGCCAGCAGCTTAATGTATGGAGGGAACACCGTCGGGGCCAACGTCCTGACTTTC.

The chain employs TRBV13 and TRBJ1-1; a weak D match, TRBD1 (6 bases). Germline CDR1 PRHDT, CDR2 FYEKMQ (reference sequence). CDR3 length: 14 amino acids. V was pared by 5 bases and J by 1 base, with 11 bases between. The CDR3, as DNA: TGTGCCAGCAGCCCCCGGACAGAGAACACTGAAGCTTTCTTT. Translating gives CASSPRTENTEAFF.

This clone was observed once. The V gene is TRBV18, the J gene TRBJ2-3, with a possible D match to TRBD1 (6 bases). The CDR3 length is 13 residues. Trimming pared 6 bases from V and 2 bases from J, leaving 9 bases between. Germline V lookup: CDR1 KGHSH, CDR2 LQKENI. The CDR3 is CASSYRDTDTQYF. CDR3 sequence (DNA): TGTGCCAGCTCCTACAGGGACACAGATACGCAGTATTTT.

The rearrangement joins TRBV9 to TRBJ2-1, with 11 bases aligning to TRBD2. V shed 4 bases, J shed 5 bases, and the junction held 8 bases outside the gene matches. This CDR3 is 16 amino acids long. Germline assignment: CDR1 SGDLS and CDR2 YYNGEE. The CDR3 DNA follows: TGTGCCAGCAGCCCTCCCGGGACTAGCGGAAACAATGAGCAGTTCTTC. Translating it yields CASSPPGTSGNNEQFF.

The chain uses TRBV9 and TRBJ1-2; no clear D. Trimming took off 2 bases at V and 8 bases at J, with 16 bases between the two ends. In germline, CDR1 is SGDLS, CDR2 YYNGEE. This CDR3 region has 14 residues. CDR3 coding DNA: TGTGCCAGCAGCGTCACAGCTGAAAGGTCCGGCTACACCTTC. Its translation is CASSVTAERSGYTF.

This chain connects TRBV6-5 to TRBJ2-2; D unclear. CDR1 and CDR2 from the germline V gene are MNHEY and SVGAGI. Trimming cost V 4 bases and J 4 bases, with 4 bases left between them. The CDR3 extends over 12 amino acids. The DNA of the CDR3 is TGTGCCAGCAGTTTTCTCACCGGGGAGCTGTTTTTT. This gives the protein CASSFLTGELFF.

This chain links TRBV28 with TRBJ2-3, with 11 positions matching TRBD2. V was clipped by 3 bases and J by 1 base; unmatched bases: 12. CDR3 size: 19 residues. CDR1 is MDHEN and CDR2 is SYDVKM in the germline V gene. The CDR3: CASSFLSTSGSFGTDTQYF. The CDR3 DNA sequence: TGTGCCAGCAGTTTTTTGTCCACTAGCGGGAGTTTCGGCACAGATACGCAGTATTTT.

This sequence joins TRBV11-2 and TRBJ1-2, with D uncertain. Trimming pared 2 bases from V and 4 bases from J, leaving 8 bases between. The CDR3 extends over 13 amino acids. Germline CDR1 reads SGHAT; CDR2 reads FQNNGV. The CDR3 sequence is CASSLSGVYGYTF. In DNA, the CDR3 is TGTGCCAGCAGCTTAAGTGGAGTCTATGGCTACACCTTC.